These 15 T cell receptor beta chains came from one sample sequenced in a study of OX40 agonist ivuxolimab in advanced cancers. Library method: the immunoSEQ multiplex PCR assay. TCRdb limited this immuneACCESS table to in-frame rearrangements with V and J called. A share of clones is missing; checked studies link under half to unresolved V genes, and the rest is unexplained. Across this sample there are roughly 82,000 clones, with 75% to 90% seen only once. The ten largest account for 0.7% to 0.9% of the sample. Sequences were derived from CD4+ or CD8+ T cells sorted from blood, sampled in a trial of the OX40 agonist ivuxolimab. The receptors originated from an adult with an advanced solid tumor such as melanoma, head and neck, liver or kidney cancer.

The chain carries TRBV6-6 and TRBJ2-2; D is uncertain. The V end lost 6 bases, the J end lost 2 bases, and 10 bases lay between the germline ends. CDR1 and CDR2 from the germline V gene are MNHNY and SVGAGI (reference sequence). The CDR3 runs to 14 residues. The CDR3 protein is CASRAGPNTGELFF. The CDR3 region has the DNA TGTGCCAGCAGGGCCGGGCCTAACACCGGGGAGCTGTTTTTT.

This chain links TRBV5-6 with TRBJ1-1, with D perhaps TRBD1 (5 bases). Germline CDR1 SGHDT, CDR2 YYEEEE. V dropped 2 bases and J dropped 1 base, with 9 bases sitting between them. The CDR3 is made up of 14 amino acids. The CDR3 DNA is TGTGCCAGCAGCTTCGGGGGGAGGAACACTGAAGCTTTCTTT. As protein: CASSFGGRNTEAFF.

The V call is TRBV28, the J call TRBJ2-5; no clear D gene. Germline loops: CDR1 MDHEN, CDR2 SYDVKM. The CDR3 loop spans 13 amino acids. V gave up 3 bases and J gave up 5 bases, with 10 bases separating them. Written as DNA, the CDR3 is TGTGCCAGCAGTTTTGTAAATAGGGAGACCCAGTACTTC. Its translation is CASSFVNRETQYF.

This rearrangement joins TRBV18 to TRBJ2-7, with 9 nucleotides matching TRBD2. This CDR3 is built from 15 residues. The junction had 6 bases not matched to a gene; V was cut back by 2 bases and J by 4 bases. Germline V gene sequence: CDR1 KGHSH, CDR2 LQKENI. The DNA for the CDR3 is TGTGCCAGCTCACCATACAGCGGGGGGCTATACGAGCAGTACTTC. Translated, it gives CASSPYSGGLYEQYF. The variable domain in full, completed from reference TRBV18 and TRBJ2-7, reads NAGVMQNPRHLVRRRGQEARLRCSPMKGHSHVYWYRQLPEEGLKFMVYLQKENIIDESGMPKERFSAEFPKEGPSILRIQQVVRGDSAAYFCASSPYSGGLYEQYFGPGTRLTVT.

The table lists this clone with a count of one. This rearrangement joins TRBV19 to TRBJ2-7; 7 bases map to TRBD1. The CDR3 has 17 residues. With V trimmed by 1 base and J by 1 base, 10 bases remained unmatched. Germline-derived CDR1 and CDR2 are LNHDA and SQIVND (reference sequence). CDR3 residues: CASSIGRPGQPSYEQYF. The CDR3 DNA sequence: TGTGCCAGTAGTATAGGTCGACCGGGACAGCCTTCCTACGAGCAGTACTTC.

The chain carries TRBV7-9 and TRBJ1-2, with D uncertain. The germline gives CDR1 SEHNR, CDR2 FQNEAQ (reference sequence). CDR3 length: 13 residues. Between the trimmed V and J ends, which lost 3 bases and 3 bases, there was a span of 8 bases. This CDR3 reads CASSLSADYGYTF. In nucleotides, the CDR3 is TGTGCCAGCAGCTTGAGTGCGGACTATGGCTACACCTTC.

The chain joins TRBV6-5 to TRBJ1-1; D not certain. This CDR3 contains 15 residues. V was pared by 4 bases and J by 1 base, with 13 bases between. The germline CDR1 and CDR2 sequences are MNHEY and SVGAGI. CDR3 loop: CASSSFTRGNTEAFF. CDR3 in DNA: TGTGCCAGCAGTTCTTTTACCCGGGGGAACACTGAAGCTTTCTTT.

The rearrangement joins TRBV10-3 to TRBJ2-3; 13 bases line up with TRBD2. The CDR3 runs to 13 residues. The V segment lost 11 bases and the J segment 6 bases; nucleotides outside the gene matches: 5. The V gene's germline CDR1 is ENHRY and CDR2 SYGVKD. This CDR3 reads CASTSGGEDTQYF. CDR3 nucleotide sequence: TGTGCCTCTACTAGCGGGGGGGAGGATACGCAGTATTTT.

V and J are TRBV11-2 and TRBJ2-1, with 8 bases that match TRBD2. Germline V CDR1 and CDR2: SGHAT, FQNNGV. V lost 5 bases, J lost 4 bases, and 13 bases stayed unmatched. The CDR3 contains 17 residues. In DNA, the CDR3 is TGTGCCAGCAGCCCTCTACGGGGGGGAAGCCTTTACAATGAGCAGTTCTTC. The encoded protein is CASSPLRGGSLYNEQFF. The full variable domain, in which reference TRBV11-2 and TRBJ2-1 provide the parts outside the CDR3, is EAGVAQSPRYKIIEKRQSVAFWCNPISGHATLYWYQQILGQGPKLLIQFQNNGVVDDSQLPKDRFSAERLKGVDSTLKIQPAKLEDSAVYLCASSPLRGGSLYNEQFFGPGTRLTVL.

CDR3 amino acids: CASSPPNGNTIYF. Here the CDR3 DNA reads TGTGCCAGCAGCCCCCCTAATGGAAACACCATATATTTT. V and J are TRBV4-2 and TRBJ1-3; D call uncertain. The length of the CDR3 is 13 residues. Trimming removed 4 bases at V and 3 bases at J, with 7 bases between. Germline V CDR1 and CDR2: LGHNA, YNFKEQ.

This clone was seen a handful of times. The gene calls are TRBV10-3 and TRBJ1-6, with D possibly TRBD1 on 6 matching bases. Germline CDR1 ENHRY, CDR2 SYGVKD. With 3 bases removed from V and 9 bases from J, the gap between germline ends came to 12 bases. CDR3 length: 14 amino acids. CDR3: CAISEGGLGSPLHF. The CDR3, as DNA: TGTGCCATCAGTGAAGGGGGGCTCGGTTCACCCCTCCACTTT.

This clone showed up just once. The chain links TRBV4-3 to TRBJ1-1, with a tentative D call TRBD1 (5 bases). Germline V gene lookup returns CDR1 LGHNA and CDR2 YSLEER. Trimming pared 4 bases from V and 1 base from J, leaving 13 bases between. The CDR3 is 15 residues long. In nucleotides, the CDR3 is TGCGCCAGCAGCCGGAAGGGGCCTCCGAACACTGAAGCTTTCTTT. The encoded protein is CASSRKGPPNTEAFF.

The J gene is TRBJ2-3, the V gene TRBV11-1, with TRBD2 matching over 8 bases. V lost 5 bases and J lost 3; bases outside the gene matches: 13. The CDR3 runs 17 residues. Germline CDR1 SGHAT, CDR2 FQDESV (reference sequence). CDR3 in DNA: TGTGCCAGCAGCCCCCTTTTTGGCGGGGGGCCGACAGATACGCAGTATTTT. Translating gives CASSPLFGGGPTDTQYF. The entire variable domain, with the rest obtained from reference TRBV11-1 and TRBJ2-3, is as follows: EAEVAQSPRYKITEKSQAVAFWCDPISGHATLYWYRQILGQGPELLVQFQDESVVDDSQLPKDRFSAERLKGVDSTLKIQPAELGDSAMYLCASSPLFGGGPTDTQYFGPGTRLTVL.

The chain carries TRBV30 and TRBJ1-1, with a tentative D call TRBD1 (6 bases). Between the trimmed V and J ends, which lost 3 bases and 6 bases, there was a span of 17 bases. CDR3 size: 14 residues. Germline assignment: CDR1 GTSNPN and CDR2 SVGIG (reference sequence). The CDR3 protein is CAWRDTGKGAEAFF. Here the CDR3 DNA reads TGTGCCTGGAGGGACACAGGGAAGGGCGCTGAAGCTTTCTTT.

The DNA of the CDR3 is TGTGCCAGCAGCGGAACTAGCGGGGGGGAGAAAGAGACCCAGTACTTC. Its protein is CASSGTSGGEKETQYF. The chain links TRBV4-2 to TRBJ2-5; 13 positions match TRBD2. CDR3 length: 16 amino acids. Unmatched junction bases numbered 6, after V lost 5 bases and J lost 3 bases. Germline V gene lookup returns CDR1 LGHNA and CDR2 YNFKEQ.